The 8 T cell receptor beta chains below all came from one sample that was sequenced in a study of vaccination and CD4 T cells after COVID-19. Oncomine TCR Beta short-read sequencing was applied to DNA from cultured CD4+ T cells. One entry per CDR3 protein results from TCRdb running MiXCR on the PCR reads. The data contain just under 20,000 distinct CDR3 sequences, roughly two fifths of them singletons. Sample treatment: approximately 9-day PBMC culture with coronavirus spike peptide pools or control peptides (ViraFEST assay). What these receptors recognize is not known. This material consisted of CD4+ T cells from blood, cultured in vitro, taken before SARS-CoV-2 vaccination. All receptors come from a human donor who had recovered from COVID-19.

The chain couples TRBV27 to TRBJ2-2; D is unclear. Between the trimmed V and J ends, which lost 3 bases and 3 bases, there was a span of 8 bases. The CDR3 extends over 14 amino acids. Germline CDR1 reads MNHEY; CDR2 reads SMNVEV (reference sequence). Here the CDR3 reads CASSFQRHTGELFF. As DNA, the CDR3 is TGTGCCAGCAGTTTCCAGAGACACACCGGGGAGCTGTTTTTT.

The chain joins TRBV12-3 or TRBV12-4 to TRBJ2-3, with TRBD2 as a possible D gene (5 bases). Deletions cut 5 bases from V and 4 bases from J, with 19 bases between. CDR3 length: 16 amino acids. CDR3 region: CASSRTLRDEADTQYF. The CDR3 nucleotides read TGTGCCAGCAGTCGTACGCTCCGGGATGAGGCAGATACGCAGTATTTT.

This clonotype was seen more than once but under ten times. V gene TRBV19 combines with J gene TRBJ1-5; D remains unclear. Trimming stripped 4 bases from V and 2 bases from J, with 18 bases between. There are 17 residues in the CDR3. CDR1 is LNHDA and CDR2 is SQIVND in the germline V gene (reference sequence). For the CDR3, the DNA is TGTGCCAGTAGTAGGGGAATAGGAGGGTATCGCAATCAGCCCCAGCATTTT. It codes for CASSRGIGGYRNQPQHF. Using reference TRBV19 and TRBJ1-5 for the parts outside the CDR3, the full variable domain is DGGITQSPKYLFRKEGQNVTLSCEQNLNHDAMYWYRQDPGQGLRLIYYSQIVNDFQKGDIAEGYSVSREKKESFPLTVTSAQKNPTAFYLCASSRGIGGYRNQPQHFGDGTRLSIL.

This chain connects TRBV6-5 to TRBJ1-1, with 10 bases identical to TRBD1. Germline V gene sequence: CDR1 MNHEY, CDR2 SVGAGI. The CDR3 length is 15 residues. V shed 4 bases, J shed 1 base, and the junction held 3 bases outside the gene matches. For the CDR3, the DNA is TGTGCCAGCAGTTCCCGGGACAGGGGGAACACTGAAGCTTTCTTT. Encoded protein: CASSSRDRGNTEAFF.

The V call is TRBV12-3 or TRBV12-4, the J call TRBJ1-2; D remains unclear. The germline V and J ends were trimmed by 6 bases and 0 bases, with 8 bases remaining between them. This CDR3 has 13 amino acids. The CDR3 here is CASSVGANYGYTF. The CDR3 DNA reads TGTGCCAGCAGCGTCGGTGCTAACTATGGCTACACCTTC.

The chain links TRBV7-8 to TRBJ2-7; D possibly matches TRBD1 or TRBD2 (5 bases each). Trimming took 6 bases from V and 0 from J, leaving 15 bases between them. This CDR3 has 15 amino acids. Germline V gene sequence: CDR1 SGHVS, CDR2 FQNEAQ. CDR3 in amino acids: CASRYSGTPSYEQYF. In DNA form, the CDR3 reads TGTGCCAGCAGGTACTCGGGGACCCCCTCCTACGAGCAGTACTTC. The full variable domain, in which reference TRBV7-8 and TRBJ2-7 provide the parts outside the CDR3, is GAGVSQSPRYKVAKRGQDVALRCDPISGHVSLFWYQQALGQGPEFLTYFQNEAQLDKSGLPSDRFFAERPEGSVSTLKIQRTQQEDSAVYLCASRYSGTPSYEQYFGPGTRLTVT.

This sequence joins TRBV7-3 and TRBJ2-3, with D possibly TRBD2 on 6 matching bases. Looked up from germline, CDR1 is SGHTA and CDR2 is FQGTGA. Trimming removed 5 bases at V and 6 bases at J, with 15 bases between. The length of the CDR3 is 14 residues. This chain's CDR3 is CASSLGLRRDTQYF. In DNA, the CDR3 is TGTGCCAGCAGCCTGGGACTGCGGCGGGATACGCAGTATTTT.

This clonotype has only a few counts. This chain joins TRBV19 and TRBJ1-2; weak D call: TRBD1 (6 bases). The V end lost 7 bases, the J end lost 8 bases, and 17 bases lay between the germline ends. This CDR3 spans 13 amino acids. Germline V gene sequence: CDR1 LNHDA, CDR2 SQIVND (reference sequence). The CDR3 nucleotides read TGTGCCAGTACCTTTAACCCGACAGGCGGCTACACCTTC. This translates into CASTFNPTGGYTF.